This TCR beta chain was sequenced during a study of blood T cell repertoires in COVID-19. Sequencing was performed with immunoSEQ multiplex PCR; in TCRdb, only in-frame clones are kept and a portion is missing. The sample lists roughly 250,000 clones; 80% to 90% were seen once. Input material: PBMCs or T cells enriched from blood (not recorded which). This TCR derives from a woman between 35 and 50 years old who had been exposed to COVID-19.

CDR3 DNA: TGTGCCAGCAGCCAAGTAGGGGCGGCGGCCGATCAAGAGACCCAGTACTTC. Translating gives CASSQVGAAADQETQYF. This chain joins TRBV3-1 (or the pseudogene TRBV3-2) and TRBJ2-5; a possible D gene is TRBD1 (5 bases). Per the germline V gene, CDR1 is LGHDT and CDR2 is YNNKEL (reference sequence). The V end was cut by 1 base, the J end by 2 bases, with 17 bases between. This CDR3 has 17 residues.